This T cell receptor (beta chain) was identified in a study of blood T cell repertoires in COVID-19. As for the study in general: Both acute and convalescent COVID-19 samples were obtained from the United States, Italy and Spain. PBMCs, B-cell-depleted T cells, or T cells provided the cDNA or gDNA that made up the material.

Methods used by the authors: Amplifying reference gene primers gave estimates of nucleated cell counts. Using immunoSEQ multiplex PCR, the repertoire was profiled, and TCRdb retains in-frame clones only, with some absent. The V and J calls and the clone size are those of that table, but D and trimming were determined from the DNA. The data hold about 190,000 clones, with around 90% observed a single time. The V and J ends lost 10 bases and 1 base, in that order; junction bases with no gene match: 4. CDR3 size: 14 residues. Germline CDR1 MDHEN, CDR2 SYDVKM. Sequences were obtained from peripheral blood. The gene calls are TRBV28 and TRBJ2-6; 7 bases match TRBD2. The source of this sequence is a man aged 50-59 years with acute or convalescent COVID-19. The CDR3 coding sequence is TGTGCCATCCCCGGGGGGTCTGGGGCCAACGTCCTGACTTTC. Translation gives CAIPGGSGANVLTF. Complete variable domain (other parts from reference TRBV28 and TRBJ2-6): DVKVTQSSRYLVKRTGEKVFLECVQDMDHENMFWYRQDPGLGLRLIYFSYDVKMKEKGDIPEGYSVSREKKERFSLILESASTNQTSMYLCAIPGGSGANVLTFGAGSRLTVL.